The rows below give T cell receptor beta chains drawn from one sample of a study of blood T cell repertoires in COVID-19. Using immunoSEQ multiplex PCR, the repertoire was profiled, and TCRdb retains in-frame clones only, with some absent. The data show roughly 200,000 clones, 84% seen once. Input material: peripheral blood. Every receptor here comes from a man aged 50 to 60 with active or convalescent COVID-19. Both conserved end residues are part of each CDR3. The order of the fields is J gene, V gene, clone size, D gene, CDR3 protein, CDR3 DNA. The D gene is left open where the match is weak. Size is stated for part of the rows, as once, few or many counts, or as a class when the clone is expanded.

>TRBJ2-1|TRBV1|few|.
CTSSQVSYNEQFF
TGCACCAGCAGCCAAGTCAGTTACAATGAGCAGTTCTTC
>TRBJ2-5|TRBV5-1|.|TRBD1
CASSENTGGGTETQYF
TGCGCCAGCTCCGAGAACACAGGGGGCGGGACGGAGACCCAGTACTTC
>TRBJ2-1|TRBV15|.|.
CATSRDRPGGGEQFF
TGTGCCACCAGCAGAGATCGCCCGGGGGGCGGTGAGCAGTTCTTC
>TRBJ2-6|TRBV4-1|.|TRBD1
CASSHRTGGNGANVLTF
TGCGCCAGCAGCCACCGGACAGGGGGCAATGGGGCCAACGTCCTGACTTTC
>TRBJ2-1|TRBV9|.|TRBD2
CASSVGSGGAHEQFF
TGTGCCAGCAGCGTTGGTAGCGGGGGGGCCCATGAGCAGTTCTTC
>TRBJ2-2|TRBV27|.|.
CASSSTFAGAPTGELFF
TGTGCCAGCAGTTCGACGTTCGCAGGGGCGCCGACCGGGGAGCTGTTTTTT
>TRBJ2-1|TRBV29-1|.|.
CSGAVSSLPYNEQFF
TGCAGCGGCGCCGTGAGTAGCCTCCCCTACAATGAGCAGTTCTTC
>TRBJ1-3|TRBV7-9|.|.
CASSLAAAGNTIYF
TGTGCCAGCAGCTTGGCGGCTGCTGGAAACACCATATATTTT
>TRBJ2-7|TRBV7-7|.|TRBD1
CASSLGEGTGDNEQYF
TGTGCCAGCAGCTTAGGGGAAGGGACAGGGGATAACGAGCAGTACTTC
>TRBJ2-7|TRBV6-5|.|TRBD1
CASSSRDRGAQYF
TGTGCCAGCAGTTCCCGGGACAGGGGAGCGCAGTACTTC
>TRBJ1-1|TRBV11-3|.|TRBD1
CASSLGQGAAFF
TGTGCCAGCAGCCTAGGACAGGGTGCGGCTTTCTTT
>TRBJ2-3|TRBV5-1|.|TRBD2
CASSLEGRATQYF
TGCGCCAGCAGCTTGGAGGGGAGGGCTACGCAGTATTTT
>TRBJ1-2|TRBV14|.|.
CASSPAGEPTWGGYTF
TGTGCCAGCAGCCCTGCCGGGGAACCAACATGGGGTGGCTACACCTTC
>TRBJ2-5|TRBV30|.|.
CAWSSGLQETQYF
TGTGCCTGGAGCTCTGGACTACAAGAGACCCAGTACTTC
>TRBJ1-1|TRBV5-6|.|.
CASSLATEAFF
TGTGCCAGCAGCTTGGCTACTGAAGCTTTCTTT
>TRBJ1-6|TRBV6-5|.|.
CASSYSSSYNSPLHF
TGTGCCAGCAGTTACTCCAGCTCCTATAATTCACCCCTCCACTTT
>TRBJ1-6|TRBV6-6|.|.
CASRQTGDASPLHF
TGTGCCAGCAGACAAACGGGAGATGCTTCCCCCCTCCACTTT
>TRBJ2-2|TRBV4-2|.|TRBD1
CASSQGDRESGELFF
TGTGCCAGCAGCCAAGGGGACAGGGAAAGCGGGGAGCTGTTTTTT
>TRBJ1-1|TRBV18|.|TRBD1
CASSPDNLGGSEAFF
TGTGCCAGCTCACCAGACAATCTAGGGGGCTCTGAAGCTTTCTTT
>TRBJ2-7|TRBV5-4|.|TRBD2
CASSPSGGAGSYEQYF
TGTGCCAGCAGCCCCAGCGGGGGGGCCGGGTCCTACGAGCAGTACTTC
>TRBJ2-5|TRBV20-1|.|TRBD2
CSASISGGAQETQYF
TGCAGTGCTAGTATTAGCGGGGGGGCCCAAGAGACCCAGTACTTC
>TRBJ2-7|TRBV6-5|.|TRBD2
CASREQRGGYEQYF
TGTGCCAGCAGGGAGCAGCGGGGGGGCTACGAGCAGTACTTC
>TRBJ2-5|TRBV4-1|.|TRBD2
CARSPLLGVAGGLLTQYF
TGCGCCCGCAGCCCACTCCTCGGGGTAGCGGGGGGGCTTTTGACCCAGTACTTC
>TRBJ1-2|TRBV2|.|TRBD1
CASRHDREWGYTF
TGTGCCAGCAGGCACGACAGGGAATGGGGCTACACCTTC
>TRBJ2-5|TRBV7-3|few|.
CASSPTRGQETQYF
TGTGCCAGCAGCCCGACTAGGGGACAAGAGACCCAGTACTTC
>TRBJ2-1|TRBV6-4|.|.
CASSDSWGVGNNEQFF
TGTGCCAGCAGTGACTCGTGGGGGGTGGGGAACAATGAGCAGTTCTTC
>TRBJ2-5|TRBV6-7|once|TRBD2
CASSYSGCPGGGGCQETQYF
TGTGCCAGCAGTTACTCGGGTTGCCCCGGCGGGGGGGGATGCCAAGAGACCCAGTACTTC
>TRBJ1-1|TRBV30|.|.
CAWSVTGMNTEAFF
TGTGCCTGGAGTGTAACCGGGATGAACACTGAAGCTTTCTTT
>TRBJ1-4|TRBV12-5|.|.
CASGLVVGGLVEKLFF
TGTGCTAGTGGTTTGGTAGTCGGGGGTTTGGTTGAAAAACTGTTTTTT
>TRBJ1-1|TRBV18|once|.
CASSPPGEYTEAFF
TGTGCCAGCTCACCACCAGGGGAATACACTGAAGCTTTCTTT
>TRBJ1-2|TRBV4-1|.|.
CASSPYERDYGYTF
TGCGCCAGCAGCCCCTATGAGAGGGACTATGGCTACACCTTC
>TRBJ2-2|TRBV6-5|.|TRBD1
CASRWGQPGELFF
TGTGCCAGCAGATGGGGACAGCCCGGGGAGCTGTTTTTT
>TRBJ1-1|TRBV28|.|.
CASSLSFGGATEAFF
TGTGCCAGCAGTTTATCCTTCGGGGGGGCCACTGAAGCTTTCTTT
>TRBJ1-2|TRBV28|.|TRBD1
CASYTGGSRGGYTF
TGTGCCAGTTACACAGGGGGCTCGCGGGGAGGCTACACCTTC
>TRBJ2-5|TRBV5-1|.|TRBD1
CASSSTRGLRETQYF
TGCGCCAGCAGCTCCACCAGGGGGCTGCGGGAGACCCAGTACTTC
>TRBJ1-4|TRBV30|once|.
CAWSVQGNEKLFF
TGTGCCTGGAGCGTACAGGGTAATGAAAAACTGTTTTTT
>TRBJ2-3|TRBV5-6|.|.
CASSLAGRRGGDTQYF
TGTGCCAGCAGCTTGGCCGGCCGAAGGGGGGGAGATACGCAGTATTTT
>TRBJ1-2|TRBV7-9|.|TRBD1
CASSYTGAEDGYTF
TGTGCCAGCAGCTACACAGGGGCGGAGGATGGCTACACCTTC
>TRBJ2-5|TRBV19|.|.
CASSIRGAGETQYF
TGTGCCAGTAGTATTCGGGGGGCAGGGGAGACCCAGTACTTC
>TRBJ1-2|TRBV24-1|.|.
CATSDRDTYYGYTF
TGTGCCACCAGTGACCGGGACACATACTATGGCTACACCTTC
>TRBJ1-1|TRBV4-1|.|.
CASSQDLDRGRAFF
TGCGCCAGCAGCCAAGACTTGGATAGAGGAAGGGCTTTCTTT
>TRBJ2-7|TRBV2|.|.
CASRLELDSSYEQYF
TGTGCCAGCCGGTTGGAACTGGACAGCTCCTACGAGCAGTACTTC
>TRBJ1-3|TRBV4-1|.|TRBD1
CASSQVQGARGGNTIYF
TGCGCCAGCAGCCAAGTCCAGGGGGCAAGGGGTGGAAACACCATATATTTT
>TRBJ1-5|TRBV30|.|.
CAWNQEGKPQHF
TGTGCCTGGAATCAGGAGGGTAAGCCCCAGCATTTT
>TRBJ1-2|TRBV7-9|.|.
CASSLEEGSQGYTF
TGTGCCAGCAGCTTAGAAGAGGGATCTCAAGGCTACACCTTC
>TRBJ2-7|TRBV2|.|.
CASSGQIFYEQYF
TGTGCCAGCAGTGGACAGATATTCTACGAGCAGTACTTC
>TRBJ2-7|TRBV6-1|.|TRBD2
CASSDRLAGGYEQYF
TGTGCCAGCAGTGACCGGCTAGCGGGGGGATACGAGCAGTACTTC
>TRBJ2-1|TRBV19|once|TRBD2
CASSIDASGVYNEQFF
TGTGCCAGTAGTATAGACGCTAGCGGGGTCTACAATGAGCAGTTCTTC
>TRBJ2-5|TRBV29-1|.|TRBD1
CSARTGGSQETQYF
TGCAGCGCCAGGACAGGGGGCTCACAAGAGACCCAGTACTTC
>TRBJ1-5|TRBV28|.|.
CASSSPGISGNQPQHF
TGTGCCAGCAGTTCACCAGGGATTTCTGGCAATCAGCCCCAGCATTTT
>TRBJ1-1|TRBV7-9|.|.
CASSLEAGVRAFF
TGTGCCAGCAGCTTAGAGGCCGGAGTTCGAGCTTTCTTT
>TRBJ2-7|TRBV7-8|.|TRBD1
CASSPGTGIYEQYF
TGTGCCAGCAGCCCCGGGACAGGGATCTACGAGCAGTACTTC
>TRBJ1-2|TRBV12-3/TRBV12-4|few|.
CASSFAGNGYTF
TGTGCCAGCAGTTTCGCAGGGAATGGCTACACCTTC
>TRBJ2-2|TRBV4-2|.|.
CASSPADKTGELFF
TGTGCCAGCAGCCCCGCCGACAAAACCGGGGAGCTGTTTTTT